This TCR beta chain was documented in a study of T cell responses to AZD1222 COVID-19 vaccine. Whole-study results and caveats: Possibly, clonal diversity was underestimated; donors were largely white British and included more females. A reported finding is that nearly half of spike-specific TCRs target unmutated variant regions.

In regard to this clone: Its antigen is not identified.

Profiled with immunoSEQ multiplex PCR; TCRdb holds only in-frame clones, not every one. Of about 86,000 clones in the sample, roughly 86% were seen once. The germline CDR1 and CDR2 sequences are LGHNA and YNFKEQ. Trimming removed 6 bases from V and 8 bases from J, with 23 bases in between. The length of the CDR3 is 16 residues. This clonotype was sampled from an adult in good health. The sample here was peripheral blood, taken on day 0 of AZD1222 vaccination. This rearrangement joins TRBV4-2 to TRBJ1-3; D may be TRBD1 (5 bases). The CDR3 DNA reads TGTGCCAGCAGGGCAATCGGAGGGCAGGGTGTTTACACCATATATTTT. It yields the protein CASRAIGGQGVYTIYF.